The T cell receptor (beta chain) described here comes from a study of ipilimumab plus nivolumab after autologous stem cell transplantation. The overall study: Myeloma patients were high-risk transplant-naive or relapsed within 3 years of first autologous transplant.

Study results and limitations: TCR repertoire, Treg phenotype and gut microbiota reportedly support more study of this approach.

Checkpoint therapy with ipilimumab 1 mg/kg began 14 to 28 days after transplant. This CDR3 is 13 amino acids long. The junction had 5 bases not matched to a gene; V was cut back by 6 bases and J by 5 bases. Per the germline V gene, CDR1 is MNHEY and CDR2 is SVGAGI. Turning to this clone: Its specificity is unknown.

The table came from immunoSEQ multiplex PCR; TCRdb's copy has only in-frame clones and leaves some out. The sample comprises about 40,000 clones, nearly 95% of which are singletons, and 0.9% rests with the top ten. The chain has TRBV6-5 and TRBJ2-7; 9 nucleotides agree with TRBD1. Sample: PBMCs, taken in a trial of ipilimumab plus nivolumab as post-transplant consolidation. This receptor was taken from a male donor with multiple myeloma. The CDR3 DNA is TGTGCCAGCAGCATAGACAGGGGGAACGAGCAGTACTTC. Translating it yields CASSIDRGNEQYF.